One sample yielded the 10 T cell receptor beta chains listed below, sequenced in a study of blood T cell repertoires in COVID-19 (TCRdb year 2020). Preparation of the library involved the immunoSEQ multiplex PCR assay. As stored in TCRdb, this immuneACCESS dataset retains in-frame rearrangements with V and J assigned. A fraction of the clones does not appear; measured against another copy, unresolved V genes explain less than half of the discrepancy, and the remainder lacks a known reason. In this sample the table shows 400,000 to 550,000 clones, roughly 85% of which occur a single time. The top ten clones comprise about 2% of the sample. The source material was PBMCs or T cells enriched from blood (not recorded which). The receptor set was obtained from a woman aged 18-35 years with acute COVID-19.

The chain is built from TRBV5-1 and TRBJ2-2; 8 positions match TRBD2. The CDR3 runs 16 residues. J lost 6 bases, V lost 4 bases, and 11 bases had no gene match. Germline CDR1 reads SGHRS; CDR2 reads YFSETQ. In nucleotides, the CDR3 is TGCGCCAGCAGCCTAACTAGCGGAGTGGGGCCCGGGGAGCTGTTTTTT. This codes for CASSLTSGVGPGELFF.

V and J are TRBV21-1 and TRBJ1-1; TRBD1 is taken as the D call from the table, unchecked against the DNA. TRBV21-1 is flagged as a pseudogene. The CDR3 sequence is 18 residues long. CDR3: CASSSPGRGLSENTEAFF. The CDR3, as DNA: TGTGCCAGCAGCTCCCCCGGAAGGGGGTTATCGGAGAACACTGAAGCTTTCTTT.

The count of this clone is one. The chain employs TRBV5-4 and TRBJ1-3, with TRBD1 matching 9 bases. The trim removed 5 bases at V and 0 bases at J, leaving 12 bases unmatched. The CDR3 runs 18 residues. Per the germline V gene, CDR1 is SGHNT and CDR2 is YYREEE (reference sequence). CDR3 bases: TGTGCCAGCAGACGGTTGGGACAGGGAACGTCCTCTGGAAACACCATATATTTT. Translated, it gives CASRRLGQGTSSGNTIYF.

This clone appeared a single time. V gene TRBV19 combines with J gene TRBJ2-7; D possibly corresponds to TRBD2 (5 bases). CDR1 LNHDA and CDR2 SQIVND come from the germline V gene (reference sequence). V was trimmed by 2 bases and J by 9 bases, leaving 14 bases between them. CDR3 length: 13 residues. The CDR3 nucleotides read TGTGCCAGTAGTATACAGCGGTTCGTAGGGCAGTACTTC. Translated, it gives CASSIQRFVGQYF.

The chain couples TRBV25-1 to TRBJ1-2; TRBD1 aligns across 8 bases. The germline gives CDR1 MGHDK, CDR2 SYGVNS. Germline trimming cut 1 base from V and 2 bases from J; bases unmatched to any gene: 6. This CDR3 comprises 16 residues. In DNA, the CDR3 is TGTGCCAGCAGTGAATTCGGGACAGGAGAAAACTATGGCTACACCTTC. This sequence encodes CASSEFGTGENYGYTF.

V usage is TRBV19 and J usage is TRBJ1-4, with a tentative D call TRBD1 (6 bases). The length of the CDR3 is 16 residues. Germline CDR1 is LNHDA and CDR2 is SQIVND (reference sequence). V lost 4 bases and J 3 bases, leaving 15 bases between the germline ends. The CDR3 here is CASSTSQGSPNEKLFF. CDR3 DNA: TGTGCCAGTAGTACCTCCCAGGGGAGCCCTAATGAAAAACTGTTTTTT. Filled out from reference TRBV19 and TRBJ1-4, the complete variable domain reads DGGITQSPKYLFRKEGQNVTLSCEQNLNHDAMYWYRQDPGQGLRLIYYSQIVNDFQKGDIAEGYSVSREKKESFPLTVTSAQKNPTAFYLCASSTSQGSPNEKLFFGSGTQLSVL.

The chain has TRBV2 and TRBJ1-1; D is possibly TRBD1 (5 bases). Trimming shortened V by 8 bases and J by 0 bases, and 10 bases separated the two germline ends. The CDR3 contains 13 residues. Germline-derived CDR1 and CDR2 are SNHLY and FYNNEI. CDR3 loop: CASGGGMNTEAFF. The CDR3 DNA follows: TGTGCCAGCGGGGGAGGTATGAACACTGAAGCTTTCTTT.

This chain joins TRBV28 and TRBJ1-1; no clear D gene. This CDR3 has 14 amino acids. The V gene lost 2 bases and the J gene lost 3 bases, with 10 bases spanning the gap. Germline CDR1 MDHEN, CDR2 SYDVKM. CDR3 sequence (DNA): TGTGCCAGCAGTTTAGGCAGAACCGACACTGAAGCTTTCTTT. Translated, it gives CASSLGRTDTEAFF.

This clone has only one observation. V usage is TRBV10-1 and J usage is TRBJ2-3, with D hard to call. The CDR3 totals 15 residues. Deletions cut 1 base from V and 0 bases from J, with 8 bases between. Germline CDR1 reads WNHNN; CDR2 reads SYGVQD (reference sequence). The CDR3 loop is CASSELSTSTDTQYF. DNA for the CDR3: TGCGCCAGCAGTGAGTTATCGACTAGCACAGATACGCAGTATTTT.

The V and J genes are TRBV4-3 and TRBJ2-6; 14 bases are a match to TRBD2. Germline assignment: CDR1 LGHNA and CDR2 YSLEER. The junction had 2 bases not matched to a gene; V was cut back by 4 bases and J by 0 bases. This CDR3 has 18 amino acids. CDR3 region: CASSPGTSGSSGANVLTF. CDR3 sequence (DNA): TGCGCCAGCAGCCCCGGGACTAGCGGGAGCTCTGGGGCCAACGTCCTGACTTTC.